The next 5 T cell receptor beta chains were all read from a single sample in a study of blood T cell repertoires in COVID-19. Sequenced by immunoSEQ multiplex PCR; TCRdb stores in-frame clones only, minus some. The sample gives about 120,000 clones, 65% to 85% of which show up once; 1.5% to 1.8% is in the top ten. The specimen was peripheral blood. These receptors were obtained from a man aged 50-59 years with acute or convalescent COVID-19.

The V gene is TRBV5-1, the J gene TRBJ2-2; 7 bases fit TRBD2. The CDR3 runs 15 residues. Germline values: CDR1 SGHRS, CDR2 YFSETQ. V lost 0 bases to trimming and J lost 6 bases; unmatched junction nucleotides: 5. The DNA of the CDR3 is TGCGCCAGCAGCTTGGCTTCAGCGGGGCCCGGGGAGCTGTTTTTT. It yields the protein CASSLASAGPGELFF.

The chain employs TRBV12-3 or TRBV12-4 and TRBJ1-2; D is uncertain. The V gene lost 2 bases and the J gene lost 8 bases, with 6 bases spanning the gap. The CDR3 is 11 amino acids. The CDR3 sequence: CASSLRGGYTF. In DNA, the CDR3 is TGTGCCAGCAGTTTACGGGGAGGCTACACCTTC.

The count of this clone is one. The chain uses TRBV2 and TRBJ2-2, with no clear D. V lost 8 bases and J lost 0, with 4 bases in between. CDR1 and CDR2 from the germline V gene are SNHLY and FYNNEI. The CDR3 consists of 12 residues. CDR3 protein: CASHPNTGELFF. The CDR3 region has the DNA TGTGCCAGCCATCCGAACACCGGGGAGCTGTTTTTT. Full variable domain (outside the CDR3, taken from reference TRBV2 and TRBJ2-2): EPEVTQTPSHQVTQMGQEVILRCVPISNHLYFYWYRQILGQKVEFLVSFYNNEISEKSEIFDDQFSVERPDGSNFTLKIRSTKLEDSAMYFCASHPNTGELFFGEGSRLTVL.

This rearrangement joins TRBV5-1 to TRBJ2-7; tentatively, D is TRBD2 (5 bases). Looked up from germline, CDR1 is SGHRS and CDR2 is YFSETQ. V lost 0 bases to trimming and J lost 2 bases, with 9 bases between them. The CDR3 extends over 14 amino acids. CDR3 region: CASSLEAAAYEQYF. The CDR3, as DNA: TGCGCCAGCAGCTTGGAGGCAGCGGCCTACGAGCAGTACTTC.

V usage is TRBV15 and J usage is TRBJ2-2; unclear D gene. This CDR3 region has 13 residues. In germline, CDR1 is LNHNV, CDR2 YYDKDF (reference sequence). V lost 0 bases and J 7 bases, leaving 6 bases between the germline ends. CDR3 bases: TGTGCCACCAGCAGAGAATCTTTCGGGGAGCTGTTTTTT. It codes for CATSRESFGELFF.